This T cell receptor (beta chain) is drawn from a study of tumor-infiltrating lymphocytes in localized non-small cell lung cancer. Assay used: immunoSEQ multiplex PCR; TCRdb lists only in-frame clones, some missing. This table holds 15,000 to 20,000 clones, 78% found once. The CDR3 length is 13 residues. Germline CDR1 reads SGHRS; CDR2 reads YFSETQ. V shed 0 bases and J shed 5 bases, with 8 bases lying between them. The receptor was isolated from a human donor with non-small cell lung cancer. This chain uses TRBV5-1 with TRBJ1-1; D remains ambiguous. What was sequenced was lung tumor tissue. The DNA for the CDR3 is TGCGCCAGCAGCTTGGCCGTAATAACTGAAGCTTTCTTT. Amino acid sequence: CASSLAVITEAFF.